These 6 T cell receptor beta chains originate from one sample sequenced in a study of early T cells in non-severe SARS-CoV-2 infection. One entry per CDR3 protein, called by TCRdb with MiXCR from the 5' RACE reads. The sample carries 54,000 or so distinct CDR3 sequences, around 12% recorded once. Source material: whole blood. The receptors originated from an adult who was a healthcare worker with PCR-confirmed SARS-CoV-2 infection or an uninfected control (not recorded which).

This clonotype was counted between two and nine times. This chain connects TRBV7-2 to TRBJ2-7; 9 bases line up with TRBD2. Germline assignment: CDR1 SGHTA and CDR2 FQGNSA. The trim removed 4 bases at V and 4 bases at J, leaving 8 bases unmatched. The CDR3 loop spans 15 amino acids. The CDR3 loop reads CASSSAAGGQYEQYF. CDR3 DNA sequence: TGTGCCAGCAGCTCAGCGGCGGGGGGGCAGTACGAGCAGTACTTC.

This clonotype was counted only a few times. V is TRBV20-1 and J is TRBJ2-7; no reliable D call. This CDR3 is built from 11 residues. CDR1 and CDR2 from the germline V gene are DFQATT and SNEGSKA (reference sequence). Trimming took off 3 bases at V and 4 bases at J, with 7 bases between the two ends. Written as DNA, the CDR3 is TGCAGTGCTAGCTCTCAATACGAGCAGTACTTC. This translates into CSASSQYEQYF.

This clonotype was detected ten times or more. The rearrangement uses TRBV19 and TRBJ2-3; TRBD2 might be the D (6 bases). With 0 bases removed from V and 0 bases from J, the gap between germline ends came to 10 bases. The CDR3 contains 16 residues. CDR1 and CDR2 from the germline V gene are LNHDA and SQIVND (reference sequence). The CDR3 DNA sequence: TGTGCCAGTAGTATAGATCCTCGGGGGAGCACAGATACGCAGTATTTT. It encodes CASSIDPRGSTDTQYF.

The chain joins TRBV25-1 to TRBJ1-2, with D unclear. The CDR3 is 15 amino acids. From germline, CDR1 is MGHDK and CDR2 SYGVNS. Deletions cut 5 bases from V and 7 bases from J, with 20 bases between. CDR3 DNA sequence: TGTGCCAGCAGTAATCCGTCAGAGGGCGAGTCTGGCTACACCTTC. This gives the protein CASSNPSEGESGYTF.

This clonotype came up a few times. The chain recombines TRBV29-1 with TRBJ2-5, with D possibly being TRBD2 (6 bases). The CDR3 consists of 14 residues. CDR1 SQVTM and CDR2 ANQGSEA come from the germline V gene. The V gene lost 6 bases and the J gene lost 0 bases, with 14 bases spanning the gap. CDR3 DNA: TGCAGCGTCTGCCGGGACTTGTACCAAGAGACCCAGTACTTC. It is translated as CSVCRDLYQETQYF.

The chain employs TRBV25-1 and TRBJ2-1; the match to TRBD1 covers 8 bases. The V gene end was trimmed by 4 bases and the J gene end by 10 bases; junction bases not matched to a gene: 18. The CDR3 is 17 residues long. The V gene's germline CDR1 is MGHDK and CDR2 SYGVNS. The CDR3: CASSASPGQGGVGEQFF. In nucleotides, the CDR3 is TGTGCCAGCAGTGCTTCACCCGGACAGGGTGGAGTAGGCGAGCAGTTCTTC. The whole variable domain, filled in from reference TRBV25-1 and TRBJ2-1, reads EADIYQTPRYLVIGTGKKITLECSQTMGHDKMYWYQQDPGMELHLIHYSYGVNSTEKGDLSSESTVSRIRTEHFPLTLESARPSHTSQYLCASSASPGQGGVGEQFFGPGTRLTVL.